The text below deals with one TCR beta chain. CDR3 length: 12 residues. Germline assignment: CDR1 KGHSH and CDR2 LQKENI. V was cut by 3 bases and J by 8 bases, with 10 bases left in between. Authors' analysis steps: From reference gene primer amplification, estimates of nucleated cell counts were derived. Some clones are missing from TCRdb's copy, which holds only in-frame ones; the method was immunoSEQ multiplex PCR. V, J and clone size derive from that table, while D and trimming were established from the DNA sequence. The sample has around 280,000 clones, roughly 86% seen once. This sample is drawn from a study of blood T cell repertoires in COVID-19. Whole-study context: Both acute and convalescent COVID-19 samples were obtained from the United States, Italy and Spain. The analysed material was cDNA or gDNA that came from T cells, B-cell-depleted T cells, or PBMCs.

V usage is TRBV18 and J usage is TRBJ1-1, with D hard to call. The sequence derives from a woman aged 30 to 39 who had recovered from COVID-19. The sequenced material came from peripheral blood. The CDR3: CASSPLGVEAFF. CDR3 in DNA: TGTGCCAGCTCACCCCTCGGGGTAGAAGCTTTCTTT. The variable domain in full, completed from reference TRBV18 and TRBJ1-1, reads NAGVMQNPRHLVRRRGQEARLRCSPMKGHSHVYWYRQLPEEGLKFMVYLQKENIIDESGMPKERFSAEFPKEGPSILRIQQVVRGDSAAYFCASSPLGVEAFFGQGTRLTVV.